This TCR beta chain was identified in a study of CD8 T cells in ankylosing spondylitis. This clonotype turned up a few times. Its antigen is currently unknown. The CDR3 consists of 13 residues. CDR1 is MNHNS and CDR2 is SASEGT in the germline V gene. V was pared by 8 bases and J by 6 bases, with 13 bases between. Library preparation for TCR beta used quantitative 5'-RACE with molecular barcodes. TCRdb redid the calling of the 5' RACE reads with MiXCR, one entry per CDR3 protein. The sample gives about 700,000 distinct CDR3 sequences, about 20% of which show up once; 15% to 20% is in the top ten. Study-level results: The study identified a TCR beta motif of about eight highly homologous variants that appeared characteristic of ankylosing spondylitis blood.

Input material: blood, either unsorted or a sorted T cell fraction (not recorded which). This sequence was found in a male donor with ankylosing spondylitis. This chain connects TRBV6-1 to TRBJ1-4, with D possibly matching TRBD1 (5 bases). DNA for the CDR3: TGTGCCAGCCAGGGCCTAAAGCATGAAAAACTGTTTTTT. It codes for CASQGLKHEKLFF.